This T cell receptor (beta chain) is from a study of blood T cell repertoires in COVID-19. This clone was observed once. V lost 6 bases and J 2 bases, leaving 14 bases between the germline ends. The CDR3 has 14 amino acids. The germline CDR1 and CDR2 sequences are SQVTM and ANQGSEA. Authors' methods: Reference gene primer amplification in the assay estimated nucleated cell counts. Sequencing used immunoSEQ multiplex PCR; TCRdb keeps in-frame clones, though not all of them. V and J calls plus clone size are reproduced from that table; the DNA served to infer D and trimming. The data contain around 53,000 clones, 90% of them singletons.

Sequences were obtained from peripheral blood. The source of this sequence is a human donor in a cohort sampled during active COVID-19. V gene TRBV29-1 combines with J gene TRBJ1-5; D is unresolved. CDR3 in amino acids: CSVSDQDGNQPQHF. CDR3 DNA sequence: TGCAGCGTCTCAGACCAGGATGGCAATCAGCCCCAGCATTTT.